These 7 T cell receptor beta chains share one sample of origin, sequenced in a study of T cells in Graves' hyperthyroidism and ophthalmopathy. It was RNA transcripts that yielded the amplified TCR beta CDR3 regions. First-round RT-PCR of the TCR CDR3 relied on the HTBI primer set. TCRdb independently ran MiXCR on the multiplex PCR reads; one entry per CDR3 protein. The sample holds roughly 300,000 distinct CDR3 sequences, over 11% seen once. Input material: blood. The receptors were gathered from a woman in her twenties or thirties with Graves' hyperthyroidism.

This chain's CDR3 is CASTKGGDTGELFF. CDR3 DNA sequence: TGTGCCAGCACCAAAGGAGGGGATACCGGGGAGCTGTTTTTT. The chain combines TRBV9 with TRBJ2-2, with D tentatively TRBD2 (6 bases). V was trimmed by 6 bases and J by 5 bases, leaving 14 bases between them. Germline V gene lookup returns CDR1 SGDLS and CDR2 YYNGEE. This CDR3 comprises 14 residues.

Ten or more counts support this clonotype. The chain uses TRBV7-8 and TRBJ2-7; D possibly uses TRBD1 or TRBD2 (6 bases each). CDR1 and CDR2 (germline): SGHVS, FQNEAQ. Trimming removed 3 bases from V and 2 bases from J, with 23 bases in between. The CDR3 runs to 18 residues. The CDR3 here is CASSLSSWRGQGPYEQYF. The CDR3 DNA sequence: TGTGCCAGCAGCTTGAGCTCCTGGCGGGGACAAGGCCCCTACGAGCAGTACTTC.

V is TRBV28 and J is TRBJ2-5; 7 bases are shared with TRBD2. The CDR3 length is 15 residues. The ends lost 4 bases at V and 2 bases at J; junction bases unmatched: 7. CDR1 MDHEN and CDR2 SYDVKM come from the germline V gene. CDR3 amino acids: CASSWGGSRQETQYF. The DNA of the CDR3 is TGTGCCAGCAGTTGGGGCGGGAGTCGTCAAGAGACCCAGTACTTC.

This clonotype was observed a few times. The CDR3 here is CASSWTSGPRKTYTEAFF. CDR3 sequence (DNA): TGTGCCAGCAGTTGGACCTCGGGTCCCCGAAAAACTTACACTGAAGCTTTCTTT. The V call is TRBV7-9, the J call TRBJ1-1; D is unresolved. The germline gives CDR1 SEHNR, CDR2 FQNEAQ (reference sequence). The ends were cut back, 6 bases at V and 3 bases at J, with 26 bases in the middle. There are 18 residues in the CDR3.

The chain couples TRBV7-9 to TRBJ2-1; unclear D gene. Germline V gene lookup returns CDR1 SEHNR and CDR2 FQNEAQ (reference sequence). The CDR3 is made up of 14 amino acids. Trimming stripped 6 bases from V and 1 base from J, with 10 bases between. The CDR3 DNA reads TGTGCCAGCAGTTCGACGGGTTCCTACAATGAGCAGTTCTTC. Translation: CASSSTGSYNEQFF.

The V call is TRBV15, the J call TRBJ2-3; tentative D call: TRBD1 (6 bases). Trimming pared 8 bases from V and 2 bases from J, leaving 20 bases between. This CDR3 is 16 amino acids long. The germline CDR1 and CDR2 sequences are LNHNV and YYDKDF (reference sequence). The CDR3 nucleotides read TGTGCCACCGGTATCCCGCTTAGGGGGTACACAGATACGCAGTATTTT. It is translated as CATGIPLRGYTDTQYF.

The chain links TRBV4-1 to TRBJ2-6; D possibly corresponds to TRBD2 (6 bases). The V end lost 1 base, the J end lost 4 bases, and 11 bases lay between the germline ends. Germline V gene data show CDR1 as MGHRA and CDR2 as YSYEKL. The CDR3 contains 16 residues. The CDR3 loop is CASSQVVADGANVLTF. As DNA, the CDR3 is TGCGCCAGCAGCCAAGTTGTAGCGGACGGGGCCAACGTCCTGACTTTC.